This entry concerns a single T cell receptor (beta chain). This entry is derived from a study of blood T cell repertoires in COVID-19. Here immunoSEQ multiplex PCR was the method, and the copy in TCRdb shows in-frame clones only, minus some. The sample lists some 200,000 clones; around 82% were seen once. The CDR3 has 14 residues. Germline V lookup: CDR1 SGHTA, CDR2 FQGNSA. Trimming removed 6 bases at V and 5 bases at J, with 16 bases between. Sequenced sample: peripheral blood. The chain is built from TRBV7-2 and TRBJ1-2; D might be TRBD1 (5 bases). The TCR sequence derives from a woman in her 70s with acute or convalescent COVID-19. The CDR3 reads CASSQGNGRYGYTF. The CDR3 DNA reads TGTGCCAGCAGTCAGGGAAACGGGCGGTATGGCTACACCTTC.